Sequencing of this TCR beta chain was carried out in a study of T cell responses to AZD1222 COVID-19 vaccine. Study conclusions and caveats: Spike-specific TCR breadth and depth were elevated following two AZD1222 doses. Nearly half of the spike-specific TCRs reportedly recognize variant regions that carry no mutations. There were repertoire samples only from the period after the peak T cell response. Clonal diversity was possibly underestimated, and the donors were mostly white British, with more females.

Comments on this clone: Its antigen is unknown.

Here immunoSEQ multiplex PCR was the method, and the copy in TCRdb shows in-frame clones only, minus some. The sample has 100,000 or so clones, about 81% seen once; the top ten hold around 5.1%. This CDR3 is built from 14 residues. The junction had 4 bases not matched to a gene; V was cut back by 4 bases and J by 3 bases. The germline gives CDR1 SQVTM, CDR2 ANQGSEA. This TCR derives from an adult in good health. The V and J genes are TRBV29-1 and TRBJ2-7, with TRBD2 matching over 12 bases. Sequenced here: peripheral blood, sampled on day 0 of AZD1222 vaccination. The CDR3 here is CSVGPLAGGYEQYF. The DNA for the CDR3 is TGCAGCGTTGGCCCACTAGCGGGGGGCTACGAGCAGTACTTC.